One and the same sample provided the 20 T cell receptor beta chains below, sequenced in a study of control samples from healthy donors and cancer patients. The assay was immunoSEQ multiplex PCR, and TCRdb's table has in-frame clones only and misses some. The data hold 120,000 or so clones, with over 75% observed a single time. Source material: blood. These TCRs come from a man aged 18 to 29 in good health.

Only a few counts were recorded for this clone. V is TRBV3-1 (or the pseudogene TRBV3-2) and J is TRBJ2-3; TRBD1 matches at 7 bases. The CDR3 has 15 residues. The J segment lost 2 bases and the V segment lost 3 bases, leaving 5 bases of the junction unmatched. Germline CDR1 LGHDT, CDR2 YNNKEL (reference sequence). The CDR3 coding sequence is TGTGCCAGCAGCCAGACAGGGTATGACACAGATACGCAGTATTTT. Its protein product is CASSQTGYDTDTQYF.

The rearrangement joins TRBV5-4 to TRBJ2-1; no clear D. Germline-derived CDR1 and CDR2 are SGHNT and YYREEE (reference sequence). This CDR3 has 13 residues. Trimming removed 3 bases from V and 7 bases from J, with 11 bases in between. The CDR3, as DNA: TGTGCCAGCAGCTCCGTGGACCCGAATGAGCAGTTCTTC. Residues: CASSSVDPNEQFF.

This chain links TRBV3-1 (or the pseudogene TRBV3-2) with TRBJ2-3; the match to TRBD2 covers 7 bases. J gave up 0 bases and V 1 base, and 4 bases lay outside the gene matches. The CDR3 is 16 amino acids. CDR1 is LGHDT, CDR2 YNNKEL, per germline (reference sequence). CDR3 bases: TGTGCCAGCAGCCAAGTCGGCGGGAGTAGCACAGATACGCAGTATTTT. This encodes CASSQVGGSSTDTQYF.

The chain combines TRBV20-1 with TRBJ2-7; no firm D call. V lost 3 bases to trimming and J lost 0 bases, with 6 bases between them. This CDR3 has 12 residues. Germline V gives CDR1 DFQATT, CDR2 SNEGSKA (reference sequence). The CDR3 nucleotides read TGCAGTGCTAGTGAGAGCTCCTACGAGCAGTACTTC. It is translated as CSASESSYEQYF.

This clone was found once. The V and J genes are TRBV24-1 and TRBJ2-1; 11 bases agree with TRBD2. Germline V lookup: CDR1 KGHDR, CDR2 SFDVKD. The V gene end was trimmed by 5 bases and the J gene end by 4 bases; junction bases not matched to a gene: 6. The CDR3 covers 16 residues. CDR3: CATSGPGLAEYNEQFF. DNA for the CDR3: TGTGCCACCAGTGGTCCGGGACTAGCGGAATACAATGAGCAGTTCTTC.

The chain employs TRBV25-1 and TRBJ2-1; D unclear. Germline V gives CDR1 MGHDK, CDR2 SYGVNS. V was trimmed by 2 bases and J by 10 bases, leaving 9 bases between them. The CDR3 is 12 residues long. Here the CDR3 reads CASSETDGEQFF. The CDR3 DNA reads TGTGCCAGCAGTGAAACCGACGGGGAGCAGTTCTTC. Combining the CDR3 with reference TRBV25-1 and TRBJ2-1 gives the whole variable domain EADIYQTPRYLVIGTGKKITLECSQTMGHDKMYWYQQDPGMELHLIHYSYGVNSTEKGDLSSESTVSRIRTEHFPLTLESARPSHTSQYLCASSETDGEQFFGPGTRLTVL.

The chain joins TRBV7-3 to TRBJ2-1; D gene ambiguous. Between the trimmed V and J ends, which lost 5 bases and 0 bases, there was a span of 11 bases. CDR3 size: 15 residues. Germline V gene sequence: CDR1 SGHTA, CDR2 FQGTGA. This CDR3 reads CASSPNVGSYNEQFF. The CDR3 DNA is TGTGCCAGCAGCCCAAATGTTGGCTCCTACAATGAGCAGTTCTTC.

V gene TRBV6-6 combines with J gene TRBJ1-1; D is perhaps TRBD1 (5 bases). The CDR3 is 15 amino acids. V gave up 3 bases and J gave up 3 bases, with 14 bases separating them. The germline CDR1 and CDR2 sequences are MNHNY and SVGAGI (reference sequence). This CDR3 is CASSYSPGVYTEAFF. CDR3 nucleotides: TGTGCCAGCAGTTATTCCCCGGGGGTGTACACTGAAGCTTTCTTT.

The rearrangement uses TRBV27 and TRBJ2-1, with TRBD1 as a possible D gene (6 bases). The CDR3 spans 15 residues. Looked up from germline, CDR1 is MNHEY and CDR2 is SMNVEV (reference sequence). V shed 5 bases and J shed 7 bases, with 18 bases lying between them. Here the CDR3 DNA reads TGTGCCAGCAGTGTTTCCATGGGACAATTTAATGAGCAGTTCTTC. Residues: CASSVSMGQFNEQFF.

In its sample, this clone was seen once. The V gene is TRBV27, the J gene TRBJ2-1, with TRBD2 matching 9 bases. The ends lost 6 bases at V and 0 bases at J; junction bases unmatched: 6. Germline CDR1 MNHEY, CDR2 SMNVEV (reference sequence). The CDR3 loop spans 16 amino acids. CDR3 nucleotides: TGTGCCAGCAGAGCTAGCGGGATAAGCTCCTACAATGAGCAGTTCTTC. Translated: CASRASGISSYNEQFF.

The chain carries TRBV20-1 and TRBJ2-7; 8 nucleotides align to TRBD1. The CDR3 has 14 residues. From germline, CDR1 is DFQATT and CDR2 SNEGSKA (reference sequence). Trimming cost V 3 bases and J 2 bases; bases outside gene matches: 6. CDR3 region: CSASPTGATYEQYF. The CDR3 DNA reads TGCAGTGCTAGTCCGACAGGGGCGACCTACGAGCAGTACTTC.

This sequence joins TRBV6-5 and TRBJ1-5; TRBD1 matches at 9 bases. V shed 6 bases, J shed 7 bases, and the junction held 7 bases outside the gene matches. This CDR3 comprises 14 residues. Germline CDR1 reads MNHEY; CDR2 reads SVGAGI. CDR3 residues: CASRLGTGYQPQHF. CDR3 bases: TGTGCCAGCAGACTTGGGACAGGGTACCAGCCCCAGCATTTT.

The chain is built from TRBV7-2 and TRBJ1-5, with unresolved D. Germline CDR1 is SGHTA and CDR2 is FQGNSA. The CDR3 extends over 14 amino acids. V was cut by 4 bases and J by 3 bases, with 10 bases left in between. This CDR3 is CASSSDLTNQPQHF. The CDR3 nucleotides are TGTGCCAGCAGCTCTGACCTCACCAATCAGCCCCAGCATTTT.

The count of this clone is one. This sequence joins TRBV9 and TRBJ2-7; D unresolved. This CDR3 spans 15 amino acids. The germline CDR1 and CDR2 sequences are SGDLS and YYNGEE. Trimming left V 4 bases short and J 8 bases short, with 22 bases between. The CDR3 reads CASSNRAPPLGKQYV. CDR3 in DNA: TGTGCCAGCAGCAACCGGGCACCCCCCCTAGGGAAGCAGTACGTC.

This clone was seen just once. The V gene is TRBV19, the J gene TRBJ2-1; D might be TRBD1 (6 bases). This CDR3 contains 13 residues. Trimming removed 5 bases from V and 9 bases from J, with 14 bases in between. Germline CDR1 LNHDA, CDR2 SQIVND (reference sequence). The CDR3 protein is CASSPVTGTEQFF. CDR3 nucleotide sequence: TGTGCCAGTAGTCCAGTAACAGGGACTGAGCAGTTCTTC.

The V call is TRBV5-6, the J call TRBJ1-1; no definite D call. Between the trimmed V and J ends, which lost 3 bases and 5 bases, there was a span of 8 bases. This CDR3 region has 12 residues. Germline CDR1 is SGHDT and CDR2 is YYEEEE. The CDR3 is CASSSGLTEAFF. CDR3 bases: TGTGCCAGCAGCTCGGGATTAACTGAAGCTTTCTTT.

The CDR3 loop is CASSQYDGDYGYTF. The CDR3 nucleotides are TGCGCCAGCAGCCAATACGACGGAGACTATGGCTACACCTTC. The genes are TRBV4-3 and TRBJ1-2; D unclear. Per germline, CDR1 LGHNA and CDR2 YSLEER. The CDR3 totals 14 residues. V was shortened by 2 bases and J by 3 bases, with 10 bases between the two germline ends.

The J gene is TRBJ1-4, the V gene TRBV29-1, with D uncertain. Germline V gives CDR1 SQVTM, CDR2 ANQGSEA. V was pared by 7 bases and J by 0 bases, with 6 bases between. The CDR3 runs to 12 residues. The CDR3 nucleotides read TGCAGCGCAGGAGCAACTAATGAAAAACTGTTTTTT. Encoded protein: CSAGATNEKLFF. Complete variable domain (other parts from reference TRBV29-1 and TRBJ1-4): SAVISQKPSRDICQRGTSLTIQCQVDSQVTMMFWYRQQPGQSLTLIATANQGSEATYESGFVIDKFPISRPNLTFSTLTVSNMSPEDSSIYLCSAGATNEKLFFGSGTQLSVL.

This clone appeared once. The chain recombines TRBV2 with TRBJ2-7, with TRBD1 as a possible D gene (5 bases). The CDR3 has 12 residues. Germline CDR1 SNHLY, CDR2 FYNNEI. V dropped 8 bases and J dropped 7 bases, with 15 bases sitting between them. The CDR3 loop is CASRKGAWEQYF. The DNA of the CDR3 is TGTGCCAGCCGGAAAGGGGCTTGGGAGCAGTACTTC.

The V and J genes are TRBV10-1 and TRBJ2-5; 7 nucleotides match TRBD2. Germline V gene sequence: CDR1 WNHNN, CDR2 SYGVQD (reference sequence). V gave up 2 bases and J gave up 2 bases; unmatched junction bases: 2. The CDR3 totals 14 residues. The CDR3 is CASSEASGQETQYF. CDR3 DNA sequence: TGCGCCAGCAGTGAGGCTAGCGGACAAGAGACCCAGTACTTC.